A selection of T cell receptor beta chains follows, all from one sample in a study of OX40 agonist ivuxolimab in advanced cancers. The assay was immunoSEQ multiplex PCR, and TCRdb's table has in-frame clones only and misses some. The sample consists of roughly 120,000 clones, about nine tenths of them appearing once. Sequencing used CD4+ or CD8+ T cells sorted from blood, obtained in a trial of the OX40 agonist ivuxolimab. These receptors were collected from an adult with an advanced solid tumor such as melanoma, head and neck, liver or kidney cancer. CDR3s include the opening cysteine and the closing phenylalanine or tryptophan. The listing skips clone size in some rows; elsewhere it reads once, few, many or a size class.

CDR3aa: CASGLESGNTIYF
abundance: -
j_gene: TRBJ1-3
v_gene: TRBV12-5

CDR3aa: CASSVEGAGQPQHF
abundance: once
j_gene: TRBJ1-5
v_gene: TRBV9

CDR3aa: CASSPPLAKNIQYF
abundance: -
j_gene: TRBJ2-4
v_gene: TRBV5-6

CDR3aa: CASSSGPINQPQHF
abundance: -
j_gene: TRBJ1-5
v_gene: TRBV7-8

CDR3aa: CASSLDGGSNQPQHF
abundance: -
j_gene: TRBJ1-5
v_gene: TRBV5-1

CDR3aa: CASSPAEAGYEQYF
abundance: -
j_gene: TRBJ2-7
v_gene: TRBV28

CDR3aa: CASSPGTSGNRQETQYF
abundance: -
j_gene: TRBJ2-5
v_gene: TRBV14

CDR3aa: CASREGVAEAFF
abundance: few
j_gene: TRBJ1-1
v_gene: TRBV6-5

CDR3aa: CASSQGPLGSNEKLFF
abundance: -
j_gene: TRBJ1-4
v_gene: TRBV4-1

CDR3aa: CASSLGGGEEAFF
abundance: -
j_gene: TRBJ1-1
v_gene: TRBV5-4

CDR3aa: CASSLWAEANYEQYF
abundance: -
j_gene: TRBJ2-7
v_gene: TRBV5-1

CDR3aa: CASSDGGLAKNIQYF
abundance: -
j_gene: TRBJ2-4
v_gene: TRBV2

CDR3aa: CASSTPGANVLTF
abundance: -
j_gene: TRBJ2-6
v_gene: TRBV27

CDR3aa: CASRPGSAGELFF
abundance: -
j_gene: TRBJ2-2
v_gene: TRBV10-1

CDR3aa: CASSPSLLPQETQYF
abundance: -
j_gene: TRBJ2-5
v_gene: TRBV18

CDR3aa: CASSFGLAGAETQYF
abundance: -
j_gene: TRBJ2-5
v_gene: TRBV6-6

CDR3aa: CASSLSGPKNIQYF
abundance: -
j_gene: TRBJ2-4
v_gene: TRBV5-1

CDR3aa: CASSLDRVQSSPLEQYF
abundance: -
j_gene: TRBJ2-7
v_gene: TRBV5-1

CDR3aa: CASSTRQGTDTQYF
abundance: -
j_gene: TRBJ2-3
v_gene: TRBV19

CDR3aa: CASSRTASYEQYF
abundance: -
j_gene: TRBJ2-7
v_gene: TRBV7-8

CDR3aa: CASSAYLSGANVLTF
abundance: -
j_gene: TRBJ2-6
v_gene: TRBV9

CDR3aa: CASSLFGLTGNTIYF
abundance: -
j_gene: TRBJ1-3
v_gene: TRBV5-6

CDR3aa: CASSTRDSVGNQPQHF
abundance: few
j_gene: TRBJ1-5
v_gene: TRBV6-6

CDR3aa: CASSIEGRPTGELFF
abundance: once
j_gene: TRBJ2-2
v_gene: TRBV19

CDR3aa: CASSLSPGRTSTDTQYF
abundance: once
j_gene: TRBJ2-3
v_gene: TRBV28

CDR3aa: CASSLERGYEQFF
abundance: -
j_gene: TRBJ2-1
v_gene: TRBV11-2

CDR3aa: CASRLLGRETQYF
abundance: -
j_gene: TRBJ2-5
v_gene: TRBV6-5

CDR3aa: CSVEVFVESTEAFF
abundance: -
j_gene: TRBJ1-1
v_gene: TRBV29-1

CDR3aa: CASNPGGGSNQPQHF
abundance: once
j_gene: TRBJ1-5
v_gene: TRBV5-5

CDR3aa: CASSWAAANTGELFF
abundance: -
j_gene: TRBJ2-2
v_gene: TRBV28

CDR3aa: CAWSVENSLWGEKLFF
abundance: few
j_gene: TRBJ1-4
v_gene: TRBV30

CDR3aa: CASSSETGELFF
abundance: few
j_gene: TRBJ2-2
v_gene: TRBV18

CDR3aa: CASSSTGVSYEQYF
abundance: -
j_gene: TRBJ2-7
v_gene: TRBV6-6

CDR3aa: CASSVFSLNTGELFF
abundance: -
j_gene: TRBJ2-2
v_gene: TRBV9